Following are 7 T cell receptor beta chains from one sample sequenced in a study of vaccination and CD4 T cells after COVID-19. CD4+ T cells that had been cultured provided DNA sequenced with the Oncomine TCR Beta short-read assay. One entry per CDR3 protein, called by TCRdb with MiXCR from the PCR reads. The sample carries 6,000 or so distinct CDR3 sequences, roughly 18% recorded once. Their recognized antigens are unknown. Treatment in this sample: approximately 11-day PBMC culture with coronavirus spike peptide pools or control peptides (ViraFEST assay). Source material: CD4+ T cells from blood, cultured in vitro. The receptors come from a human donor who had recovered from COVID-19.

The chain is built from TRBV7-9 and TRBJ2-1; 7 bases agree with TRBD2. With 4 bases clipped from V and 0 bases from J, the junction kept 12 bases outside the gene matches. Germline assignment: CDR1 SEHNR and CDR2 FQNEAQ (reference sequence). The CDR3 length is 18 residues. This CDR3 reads CASSSISLAESSYNEQFF. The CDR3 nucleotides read TGTGCCAGCAGCTCCATTTCCCTAGCGGAGAGCTCCTACAATGAGCAGTTCTTC.

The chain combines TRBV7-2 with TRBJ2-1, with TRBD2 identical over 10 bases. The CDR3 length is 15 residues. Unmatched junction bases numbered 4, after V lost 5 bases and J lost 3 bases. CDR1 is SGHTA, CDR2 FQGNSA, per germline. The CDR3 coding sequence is TGTGCCAGCAGCATTAGCGGGGGGAACTACAATGAGCAGTTCTTC. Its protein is CASSISGGNYNEQFF.

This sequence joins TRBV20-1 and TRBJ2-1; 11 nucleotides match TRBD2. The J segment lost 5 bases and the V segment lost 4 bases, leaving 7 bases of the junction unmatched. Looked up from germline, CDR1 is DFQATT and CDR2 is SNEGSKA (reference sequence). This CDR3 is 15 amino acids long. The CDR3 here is CSATASGRPNNEQFF. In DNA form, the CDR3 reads TGCAGTGCTACTGCTAGCGGGAGGCCTAACAATGAGCAGTTCTTC.

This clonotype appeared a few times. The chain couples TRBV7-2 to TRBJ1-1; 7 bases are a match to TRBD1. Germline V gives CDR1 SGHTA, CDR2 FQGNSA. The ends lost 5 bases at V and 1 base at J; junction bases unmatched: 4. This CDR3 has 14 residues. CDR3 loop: CASSMDRWNTEAFF. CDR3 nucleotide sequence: TGTGCCAGCAGCATGGACAGGTGGAACACTGAAGCTTTCTTT.

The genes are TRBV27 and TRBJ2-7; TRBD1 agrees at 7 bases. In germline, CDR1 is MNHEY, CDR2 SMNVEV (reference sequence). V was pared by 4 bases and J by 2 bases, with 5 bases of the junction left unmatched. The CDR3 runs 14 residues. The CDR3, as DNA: TGTGCCAGCAGTTACAGACAGGGAGCCTACGAGCAGTACTTC. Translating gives CASSYRQGAYEQYF.

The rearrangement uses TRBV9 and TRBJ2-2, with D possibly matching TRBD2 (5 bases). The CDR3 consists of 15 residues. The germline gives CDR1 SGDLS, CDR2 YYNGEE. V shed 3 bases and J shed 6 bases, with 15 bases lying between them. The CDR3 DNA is TGTGCCAGCAGCGGAGCAGTTATCGGGGCCGGGGAGCTGTTTTTT. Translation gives CASSGAVIGAGELFF.

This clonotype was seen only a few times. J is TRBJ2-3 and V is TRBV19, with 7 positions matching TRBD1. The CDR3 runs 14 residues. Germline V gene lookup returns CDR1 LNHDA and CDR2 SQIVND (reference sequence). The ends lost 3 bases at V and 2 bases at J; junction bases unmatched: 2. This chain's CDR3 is CASSITGATDTQYF. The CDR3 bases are TGTGCCAGTAGTATCACAGGGGCCACAGATACGCAGTATTTT.